This TCR beta chain was sequenced for a study of T cell responses to AZD1222 COVID-19 vaccine. The study, taken as a whole, reports: Possibly, clonal diversity was underestimated; donors were largely white British and included more females. Spike-wide vaccine-associated CD4 TCRs dominated at 160-218 and 743-854.

Clones were read by immunoSEQ multiplex PCR, and TCRdb kept only the in-frame ones, dropping some. The repertoire includes roughly 120,000 clones, 75% to 90% of them detected once, and 3.5% to 5% sits in the top ten. The study pooled second doses at about 4 or about 12 weeks. The count of this clone is one. The antigen remains undetermined. The germline CDR1 and CDR2 sequences are LNHDA and SQIVND (reference sequence). The CDR3 is 11 residues long. V dropped 4 bases and J dropped 4 bases, with 4 bases sitting between them. The J gene is TRBJ2-5, the V gene TRBV19; D uncertain. The sample consisted of peripheral blood, taken 28 days after the second AZD1222 dose. This sequence originates from an adult who received the AZD1222 COVID-19 vaccine. CDR3 in amino acids: CASSNRETQYF. The CDR3 coding sequence is TGTGCCAGTAGTAACCGAGAGACCCAGTACTTC.